This T cell receptor beta chain was captured by sequencing in a study of beta chain features in type 1 diabetes. Turning to the study itself: Cell yields, gender and age were similar in healthy donors and patients.

Study findings and constraints: For Type 1 diabetes patients, all four CD4+ subsets carried TCRB CDR3s that were moderately but significantly shorter. The study notes PCR might favor shorter templates equally in patients and controls. In type 1 diabetes patients, VDJ junctions had fewer insertions; deletions at these junctions were more frequent.

Every bit of the isolated RNA underwent reverse transcription, so sequencing read expressed TCRB transcripts. Sequencing used immunoSEQ multiplex PCR; TCRdb keeps in-frame clones, though not all of them. Of a few hundred thousand clones in the sample, over 12% are singletons; the top ten hold about 0.019%. Comments on this clone: What it binds is unknown.

Germline V gene lookup returns CDR1 SQVTM and CDR2 ANQGSEA. The CDR3 sequence is 12 residues long. V dropped 4 bases and J dropped 6 bases, with 10 bases sitting between them. This chain connects TRBV29-1 to TRBJ2-1; D call uncertain. The TCR comes from a woman aged 18 to 35 in good health. The sample taken for sequencing was naive CD4+ T cells from blood. Written as DNA, the CDR3 is TGCAGCGTTGGGGTCCTAGTCAATGAGCAGTTCTTC. This encodes CSVGVLVNEQFF.